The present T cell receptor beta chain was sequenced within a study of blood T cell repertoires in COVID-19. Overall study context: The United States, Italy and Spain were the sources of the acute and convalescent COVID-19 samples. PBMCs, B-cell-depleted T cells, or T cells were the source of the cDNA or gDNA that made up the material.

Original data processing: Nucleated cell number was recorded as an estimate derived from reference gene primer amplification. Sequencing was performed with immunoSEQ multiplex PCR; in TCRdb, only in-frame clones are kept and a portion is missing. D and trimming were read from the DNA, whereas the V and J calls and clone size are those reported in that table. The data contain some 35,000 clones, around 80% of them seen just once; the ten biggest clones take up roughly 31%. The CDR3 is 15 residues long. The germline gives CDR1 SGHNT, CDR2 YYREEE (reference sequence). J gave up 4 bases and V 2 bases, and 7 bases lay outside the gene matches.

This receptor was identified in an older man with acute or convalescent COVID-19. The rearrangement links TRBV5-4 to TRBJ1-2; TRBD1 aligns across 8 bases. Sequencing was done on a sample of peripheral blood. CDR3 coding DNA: TGTGCCAGCAGCTTAACAGGGGGAGTAGGCTATGGCTACACCTTC. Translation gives CASSLTGGVGYGYTF.